The 7 T cell receptor beta chains reported below all come from one sample, sequenced in a study of CD8 T cells in Susac syndrome. Random hexamers primed reverse transcription of roughly 0.45 to 1 ug RNA. TCRdb redid the calling of the immunoSEQ multiplex PCR reads with MiXCR, one entry per CDR3 protein. Of tens of thousands of distinct CDR3 sequences in the sample, approximately 96% were seen once. Sample: CD8+ T cells from PBMCs. The receptor set was obtained from a human donor with Susac syndrome.

V gene TRBV5-1 combines with J gene TRBJ2-1; D could derive from TRBD1 or TRBD2 (5 bases each). This CDR3 contains 14 residues. Germline CDR1 SGHRS, CDR2 YFSETQ. V lost 0 bases and J 10 bases, leaving 14 bases between the germline ends. CDR3: CASSLGKGPGEQFF. As DNA, the CDR3 is TGCGCCAGCAGCTTGGGAAAGGGACCGGGAGAGCAGTTCTTC.

This chain joins TRBV5-1 and TRBJ1-2; no firm D call. V was shortened by 4 bases and J by 1 base, with 17 bases between the two germline ends. This CDR3 has 16 amino acids. Germline CDR1 and CDR2: SGHRS and YFSETQ. Here the CDR3 DNA reads TGCGCCAGCAGCCCCTCACTCACCGGCGTTAACTATGGCTACACCTTC. It codes for CASSPSLTGVNYGYTF.

This chain links TRBV20-1 with TRBJ1-2; 11 bases agree with TRBD1. This CDR3 contains 15 residues. Trimming removed 3 bases from V and 6 bases from J; junction bases left unmatched: 9. Germline V gene data show CDR1 as DFQATT and CDR2 as SNEGSKA (reference sequence). The CDR3 loop is CSASAGTGGEHGYTF. CDR3 bases: TGCAGTGCTAGTGCCGGGACAGGGGGGGAACATGGCTACACCTTC.

The chain carries TRBV5-1 and TRBJ2-6; tentative D call: TRBD1 (5 bases). This CDR3 contains 17 residues. From germline, CDR1 is SGHRS and CDR2 YFSETQ. V shed 2 bases and J shed 0 bases, with 12 bases lying between them. The CDR3 bases are TGCGCCAGCAGCTTCAGGGATACTAACTCTGGGGCCAACGTCCTGACTTTC. This sequence encodes CASSFRDTNSGANVLTF. Based on the CDR3 plus reference TRBV5-1 and TRBJ2-6, the full variable domain is KAGVTQTPRYLIKTRGQQVTLSCSPISGHRSVSWYQQTPGQGLQFLFEYFSETQRNKGNFPGRFSGRQFSNSRSEMNVSTLELGDSALYLCASSFRDTNSGANVLTFGAGSRLTVL.

This sequence joins TRBV20-1 and TRBJ1-5, with unresolved D. V was pared by 5 bases and J by 3 bases, with 11 bases between. The CDR3 contains 13 residues. Per the germline V gene, CDR1 is DFQATT and CDR2 is SNEGSKA (reference sequence). The chain's CDR3 is CSAAYSYNQPQHF. DNA of the CDR3: TGCAGTGCTGCCTACAGTTACAATCAGCCCCAGCATTTT.

V gene TRBV10-2 combines with J gene TRBJ1-2; perhaps TRBD1 as D (5 bases). Germline V gene sequence: CDR1 WSHSY, CDR2 SAAADI. Trimming left V 2 bases short and J 6 bases short, with 7 bases between. The CDR3 is 12 residues long. The DNA of the CDR3 is TGCGCCAGCAGTGAGCCGGGGGATGGCTACACCTTC. Amino acid sequence: CASSEPGDGYTF.

The genes are TRBV7-8 and TRBJ1-6; the D gene is possibly TRBD1 (5 bases). Germline V gene sequence: CDR1 SGHVS, CDR2 FQNEAQ. V shed 2 bases and J shed 6 bases, with 17 bases lying between them. The CDR3 is 17 residues long. The CDR3 nucleotides read TGTGCCAGCAGCTTACGGGGACGGGGGGATGGTAATTCACCCCTCCACTTT. Encoded protein: CASSLRGRGDGNSPLHF.